This paragraph covers one TCR beta chain sequence. The record originates from a study of CD8 T cells in Susac syndrome. RNA totalling roughly 0.45 to 1 ug underwent reverse transcription with random hexamers. TCRdb analysed the immunoSEQ multiplex PCR reads with MiXCR anew, one entry per CDR3 protein. The table lists around 200,000 distinct CDR3 sequences, 85% to 95% of them singletons. This CDR3 spans 15 amino acids. Trimming removed 4 bases from V and 0 bases from J, with 9 bases in between. CDR1 SGHTA and CDR2 FQGTGA come from the germline V gene. Source material: CD4+ T cells from PBMCs. This rearrangement joins TRBV7-3 to TRBJ2-2; D might be TRBD1 (5 bases). The sequence was obtained from a human donor with Susac syndrome. Here the CDR3 reads CASSSGPANTGELFF. The CDR3 DNA sequence: TGTGCCAGCAGCTCAGGGCCCGCGAACACCGGGGAGCTGTTTTTT.